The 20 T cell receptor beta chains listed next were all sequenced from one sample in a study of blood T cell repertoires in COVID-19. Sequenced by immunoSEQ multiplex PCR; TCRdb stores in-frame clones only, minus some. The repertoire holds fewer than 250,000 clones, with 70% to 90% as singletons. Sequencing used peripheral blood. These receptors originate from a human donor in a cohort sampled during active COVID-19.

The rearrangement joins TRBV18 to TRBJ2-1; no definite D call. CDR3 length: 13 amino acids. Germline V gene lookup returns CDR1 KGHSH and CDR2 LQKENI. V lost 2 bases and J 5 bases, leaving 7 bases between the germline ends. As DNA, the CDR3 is TGTGCCAGCTCACCATCACTGAACAATGAGCAGTTCTTC. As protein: CASSPSLNNEQFF.

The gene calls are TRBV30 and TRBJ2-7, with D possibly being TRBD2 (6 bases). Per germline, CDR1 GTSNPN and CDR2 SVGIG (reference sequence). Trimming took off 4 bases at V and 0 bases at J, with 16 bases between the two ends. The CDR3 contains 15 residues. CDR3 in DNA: TGTGCCTGGAACGCCGGGACTGGCCCCTCCTACGAGCAGTACTTC. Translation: CAWNAGTGPSYEQYF.

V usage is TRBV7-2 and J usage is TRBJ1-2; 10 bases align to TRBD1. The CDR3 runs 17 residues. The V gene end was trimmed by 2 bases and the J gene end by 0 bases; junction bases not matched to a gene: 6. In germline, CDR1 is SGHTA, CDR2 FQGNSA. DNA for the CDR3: TGTGCCAGCAGCTTAACCCGGGACAGGGGTTCTAACTATGGCTACACCTTC. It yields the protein CASSLTRDRGSNYGYTF.

As DNA, the CDR3 is TGTGCCAGCAGTGCGGGTCTAGCGGGAGTTCCAGGGCAGTTCTTC. Protein product: CASSAGLAGVPGQFF. This chain connects TRBV2 to TRBJ2-1; TRBD2 matches at 10 bases. In germline, CDR1 is SNHLY, CDR2 FYNNEI. The CDR3 totals 15 residues. With 4 bases clipped from V and 12 bases from J, the junction kept 12 bases outside the gene matches.

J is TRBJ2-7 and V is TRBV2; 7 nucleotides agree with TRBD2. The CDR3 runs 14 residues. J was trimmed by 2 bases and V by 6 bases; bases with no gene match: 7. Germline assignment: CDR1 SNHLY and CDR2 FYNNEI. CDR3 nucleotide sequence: TGTGCCAGCAGCGGGAGGACACGAACCTACGAGCAGTACTTC. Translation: CASSGRTRTYEQYF.

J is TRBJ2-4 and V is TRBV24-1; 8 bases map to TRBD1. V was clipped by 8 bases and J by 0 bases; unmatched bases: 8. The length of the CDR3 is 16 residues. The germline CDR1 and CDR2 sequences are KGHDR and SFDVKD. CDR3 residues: CATTRTGPIAKNIQYF. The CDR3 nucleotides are TGTGCCACCACTCGGACAGGGCCGATAGCCAAAAACATTCAGTACTTC.

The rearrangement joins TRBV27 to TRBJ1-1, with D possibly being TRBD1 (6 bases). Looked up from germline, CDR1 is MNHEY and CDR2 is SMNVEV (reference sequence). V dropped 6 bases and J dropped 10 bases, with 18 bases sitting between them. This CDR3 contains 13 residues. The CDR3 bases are TGTGCCAGCAGCGGTCTACAGGGAAGGGGAGCTTTCTTT. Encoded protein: CASSGLQGRGAFF.

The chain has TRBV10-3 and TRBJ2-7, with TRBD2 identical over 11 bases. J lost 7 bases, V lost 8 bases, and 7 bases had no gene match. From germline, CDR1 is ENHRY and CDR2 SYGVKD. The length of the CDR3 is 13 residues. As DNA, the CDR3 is TGTGCCATCGGGTCTAGCGGGGGGCGGGAGCAGTACTTC. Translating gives CAIGSSGGREQYF.

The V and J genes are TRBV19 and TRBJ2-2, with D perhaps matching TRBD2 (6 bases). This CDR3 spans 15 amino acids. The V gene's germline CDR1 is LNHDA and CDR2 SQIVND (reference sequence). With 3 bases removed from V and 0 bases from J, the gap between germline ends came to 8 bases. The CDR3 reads CASSISSANTGELFF. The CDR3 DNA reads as TGTGCCAGTAGTATTTCTAGCGCGAACACCGGGGAGCTGTTTTTT.

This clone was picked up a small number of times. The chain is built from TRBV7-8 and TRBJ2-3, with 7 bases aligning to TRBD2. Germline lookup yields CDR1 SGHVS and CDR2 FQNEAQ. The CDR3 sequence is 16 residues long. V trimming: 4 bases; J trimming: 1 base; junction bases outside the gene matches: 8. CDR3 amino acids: CASSSWGGGGTDTQYF. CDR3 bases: TGTGCCAGCAGCTCCTGGGGGGGAGGGGGCACAGATACGCAGTATTTT.

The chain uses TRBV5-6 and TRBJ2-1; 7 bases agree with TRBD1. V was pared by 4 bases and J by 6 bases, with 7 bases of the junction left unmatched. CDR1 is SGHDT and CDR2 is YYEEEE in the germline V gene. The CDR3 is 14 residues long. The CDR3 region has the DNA TGTGCCAGCAGCGGGACAGACCCAACCAATGAGCAGTTCTTC. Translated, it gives CASSGTDPTNEQFF. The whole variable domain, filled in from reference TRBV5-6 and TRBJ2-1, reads DAGVTQSPTHLIKTRGQQVTLRCSPKSGHDTVSWYQQALGQGPQFIFQYYEEEERQRGNFPDRFSGHQFPNYSSELNVNALLLGDSALYLCASSGTDPTNEQFFGPGTRLTVL.

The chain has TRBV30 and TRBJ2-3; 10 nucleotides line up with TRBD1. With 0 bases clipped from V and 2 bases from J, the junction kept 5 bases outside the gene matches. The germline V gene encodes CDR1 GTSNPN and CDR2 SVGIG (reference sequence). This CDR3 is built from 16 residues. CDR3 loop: CAWSVGQGGYTDTQYF. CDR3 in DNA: TGTGCCTGGAGTGTAGGACAGGGGGGTTACACAGATACGCAGTATTTT. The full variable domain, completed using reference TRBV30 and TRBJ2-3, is SQTIHQWPATLVQPVGSPLSLECTVEGTSNPNLYWYRQAAGRGLQLLFYSVGIGQISSEVPQNLSASRPQDRQFILSSKKLLLSDSGFYLCAWSVGQGGYTDTQYFGPGTRLTVL.

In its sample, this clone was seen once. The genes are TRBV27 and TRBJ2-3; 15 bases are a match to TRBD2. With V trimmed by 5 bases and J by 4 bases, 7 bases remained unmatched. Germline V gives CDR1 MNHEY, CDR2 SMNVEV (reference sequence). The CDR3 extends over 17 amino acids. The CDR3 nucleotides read TGTGCCAGCAGTCCTGGACTAGCGGGGGGGTCCGCAGATACGCAGTATTTT. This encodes CASSPGLAGGSADTQYF.

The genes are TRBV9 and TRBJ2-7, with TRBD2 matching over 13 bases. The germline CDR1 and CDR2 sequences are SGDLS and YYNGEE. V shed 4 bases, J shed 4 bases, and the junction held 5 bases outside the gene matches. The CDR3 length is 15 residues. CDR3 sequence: CASSSGTSGAYEQYF. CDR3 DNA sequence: TGTGCCAGCAGCAGTGGGACTAGCGGGGCTTACGAGCAGTACTTC.

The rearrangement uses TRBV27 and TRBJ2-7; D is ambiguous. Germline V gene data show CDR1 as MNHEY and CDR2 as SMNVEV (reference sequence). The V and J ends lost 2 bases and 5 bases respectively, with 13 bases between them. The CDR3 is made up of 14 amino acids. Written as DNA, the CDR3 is TGTGCCAGCAGTTTAGGTTCTCCCCGGGACGAGCAGTACTTC. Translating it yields CASSLGSPRDEQYF.

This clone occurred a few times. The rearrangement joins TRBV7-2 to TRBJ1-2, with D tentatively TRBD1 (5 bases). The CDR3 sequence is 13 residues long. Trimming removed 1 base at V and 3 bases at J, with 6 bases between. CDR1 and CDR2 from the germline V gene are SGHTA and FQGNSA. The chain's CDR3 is CASSLGGDYGYTF. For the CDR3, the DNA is TGTGCCAGCAGCTTAGGGGGGGACTATGGCTACACCTTC.

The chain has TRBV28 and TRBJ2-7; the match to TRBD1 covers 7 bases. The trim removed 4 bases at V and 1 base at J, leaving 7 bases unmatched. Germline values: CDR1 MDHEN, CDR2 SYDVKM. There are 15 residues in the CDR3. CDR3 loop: CASSSPNRGSYEQYF. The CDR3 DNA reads TGTGCCAGCAGTTCCCCCAACAGGGGTTCCTACGAGCAGTACTTC.

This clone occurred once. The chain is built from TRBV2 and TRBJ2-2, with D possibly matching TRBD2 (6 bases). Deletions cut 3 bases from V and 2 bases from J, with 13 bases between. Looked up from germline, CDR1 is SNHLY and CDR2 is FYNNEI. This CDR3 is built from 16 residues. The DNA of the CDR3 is TGTGCCAGCAGTGAGGAGGGACTCACAAACACCGGGGAGCTGTTTTTT. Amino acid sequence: CASSEEGLTNTGELFF.

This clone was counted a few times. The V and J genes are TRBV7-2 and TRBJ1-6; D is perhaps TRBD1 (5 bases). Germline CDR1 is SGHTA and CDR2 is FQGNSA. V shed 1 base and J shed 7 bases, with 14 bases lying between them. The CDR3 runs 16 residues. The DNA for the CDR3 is TGTGCCAGCAGCTTAGAGTCCAGGGCTTTAAATTCACCCCTCCACTTT. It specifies CASSLESRALNSPLHF.

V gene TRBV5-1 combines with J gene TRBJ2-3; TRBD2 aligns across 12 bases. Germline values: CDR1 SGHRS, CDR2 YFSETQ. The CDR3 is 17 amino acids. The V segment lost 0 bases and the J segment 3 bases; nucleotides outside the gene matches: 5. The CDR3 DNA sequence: TGCGCCAGCAGCTTGGTTCTAGCGGGAGGGTGGACAGATACGCAGTATTTT. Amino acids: CASSLVLAGGWTDTQYF.